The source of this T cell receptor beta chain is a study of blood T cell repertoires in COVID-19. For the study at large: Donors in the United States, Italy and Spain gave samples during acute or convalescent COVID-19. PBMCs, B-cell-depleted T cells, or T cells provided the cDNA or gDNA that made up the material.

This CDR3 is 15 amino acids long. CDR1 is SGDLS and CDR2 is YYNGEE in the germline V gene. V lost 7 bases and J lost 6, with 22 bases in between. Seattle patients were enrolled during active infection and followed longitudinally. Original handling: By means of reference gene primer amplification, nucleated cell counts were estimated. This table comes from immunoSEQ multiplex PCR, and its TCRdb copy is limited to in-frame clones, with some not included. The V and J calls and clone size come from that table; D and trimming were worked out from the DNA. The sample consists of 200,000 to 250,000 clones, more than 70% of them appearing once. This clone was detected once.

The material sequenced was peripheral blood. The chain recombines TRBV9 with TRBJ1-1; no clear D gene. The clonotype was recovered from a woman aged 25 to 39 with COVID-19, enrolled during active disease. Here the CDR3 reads CASARVGDRVAEAFF. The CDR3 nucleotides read TGTGCCAGCGCACGAGTTGGAGATCGGGTTGCTGAAGCTTTCTTT.